Listed below are T cell receptor beta chains from one sample, sequenced in a study of PD-L1 blockade in urothelial cancer. Measured with immunoSEQ multiplex PCR; TCRdb has only the in-frame clones, and not every one. The sample has about 51,000 clones; just over 85% are singletons. The source was PBMCs, collected around atezolizumab (anti-PD-L1) treatment. These receptors were taken from a man aged 55 to 70 with urothelial cancer. The CDR3 runs from the conserved cysteine through the conserved F or W. D genes are given only for firm matches.

V gene,J gene,D gene,CDR3 protein,CDR3 DNA
TRBV28,TRBJ2-1,TRBD2,CASSLQTSGSYNEQFF,TGTGCCAGCAGTTTACAGACTAGCGGCTCCTACAATGAGCAGTTCTTC
TRBV4-3,TRBJ2-5,TRBD2,CASSRRLAGQETQYF,TGCGCCAGCAGCCGGAGACTAGCGGGGCAAGAGACCCAGTACTTC
TRBV7-3,TRBJ2-3,NA,CASSLNRKDTQYF,TGTGCCAGCAGCTTAAACAGGAAAGATACGCAGTATTTT
TRBV2,TRBJ2-7,NA,CASGDSNTYEQYF,TGTGCCAGCGGAGACTCTAATACCTACGAGCAGTACTTC
TRBV30,TRBJ2-7,TRBD2,CAWSVPLTAGVSYEQYF,TGTGCCTGGAGTGTCCCGTTAACAGCGGGAGTAAGTTACGAGCAGTACTTC
TRBV18,TRBJ1-6,NA,CASPGSSYNSPLHF,TGTGCCAGCCCGGGGAGCTCCTATAATTCACCCCTCCACTTT
TRBV4-1,TRBJ2-3,NA,CASSQDDRGGPTDTQYF,TGCGCCAGCAGCCAAGATGATAGGGGGGGACCCACAGATACGCAGTATTTT
TRBV9,TRBJ2-5,TRBD2,CASSVGLADPLQETQYF,TGTGCCAGCAGCGTAGGGCTAGCGGACCCCCTCCAAGAGACCCAGTACTTC
TRBV5-1,TRBJ2-7,TRBD2,CASSDSGGYEQYF,TGCGCCAGCAGCGATAGCGGGGGCTACGAGCAGTACTTC
TRBV18,TRBJ2-3,TRBD2,CASSPGSSGGPSTGTDTQYF,TGTGCCAGCTCACCAGGGTCTAGCGGGGGGCCCTCAACGGGTACAGATACGCAGTATTTT
TRBV7-9,TRBJ1-1,NA,CASSLGDRLNTEAFF,TGTGCCAGCAGCTTAGGTGACAGGTTGAACACTGAAGCTTTCTTT
TRBV19,TRBJ2-2,NA,CASSQNRAGELFF,TGTGCCAGTAGCCAGAATCGGGCCGGGGAGCTGTTTTTT
TRBV6-1,TRBJ2-6,TRBD1,CASSARDRGRSGANVLTF,TGTGCCAGCAGTGCCCGGGACAGGGGCCGCTCTGGGGCCAACGTCCTGACTTTC
TRBV27,TRBJ1-1,NA,CASSLSGRNTEAFF,TGTGCCAGCAGTTTATCCGGGAGGAACACTGAAGCTTTCTTT
TRBV5-1,TRBJ1-2,TRBD1,CASSLGVRGDYGYTF,TGCGCCAGCAGCTTGGGCGTCAGGGGGGACTATGGCTACACCTTC
TRBV7-2,TRBJ1-2,TRBD1,CASSQGQGIAGYTF,TGTGCCAGCAGCCAGGGACAGGGGATTGCTGGCTACACCTTC
TRBV9,TRBJ2-3,TRBD1,CASSSGQGGTDTQYF,TGTGCCAGCAGCTCAGGACAGGGGGGTACAGATACGCAGTATTTT
TRBV19,TRBJ2-5,NA,CASSMGPPEGRETQYF,TGTGCCAGTAGTATGGGCCCTCCCGAGGGCAGAGAGACCCAGTACTTC
TRBV5-8,TRBJ2-7,NA,CASSGYTTSMYEQYF,TGTGCCAGCAGCGGCTACACGACTAGTATGTACGAGCAGTACTTC
TRBV7-3,TRBJ1-1,TRBD1,CASSLHRGRADTEAFF,TGTGCCAGCAGTTTGCACAGGGGGCGGGCGGACACTGAAGCTTTCTTT
TRBV29-1,TRBJ2-7,TRBD2,CSVAGTSGGTYEQYF,TGCAGCGTTGCGGGGACTAGCGGGGGGACCTACGAGCAGTACTTC
TRBV11-2,TRBJ2-5,NA,CASSSFRLGGGTQYF,TGTGCCAGCAGCTCCTTTCGGCTCGGAGGAGGGACCCAGTACTTC